The next 13 T cell receptor beta chains were all read from a single sample in a study of blood T cell repertoires in COVID-19 (dated by TCRdb to 2020 to 2022). Receptor libraries were prepared by the immunoSEQ multiplex PCR assay. Imported from immuneACCESS, the table was reduced by TCRdb to in-frame sequences with V and J called. These copies leave out some clones; in studies compared against another copy, an unresolved V gene accounts for under half, and the cause of the remainder is not known. In this sample the table shows over 150,000 clones, 87% of which occur a single time. The ten largest clones take up 7% of the sample. The sequenced sample was PBMCs or T cells enriched from blood (not recorded which). The origin of the receptors is a woman aged 45-65 years who had recovered from COVID-19.

This chain uses TRBV11-3 with TRBJ2-2; 9 bases are shared with TRBD2. There are 16 residues in the CDR3. The V gene end was trimmed by 3 bases and the J gene end by 7 bases; junction bases not matched to a gene: 9. Germline CDR1 SGHNT, CDR2 YENEEA. CDR3 bases: TGTGCCAGCAGCTTGGGCGGGAGGGCCCGGGACGGGGAGCTGTTTTTT. Its protein product is CASSLGGRARDGELFF.

V and J are TRBV29-1 and TRBJ1-2; 9 positions agree with TRBD1. With 6 bases clipped from V and 0 bases from J, the junction kept 5 bases outside the gene matches. The CDR3 contains 14 residues. Germline V lookup: CDR1 SQVTM, CDR2 ANQGSEA. This chain's CDR3 is CSVVGTGTNYGYTF. CDR3 nucleotides: TGCAGCGTCGTTGGGACAGGGACTAACTATGGCTACACCTTC.

The chain employs TRBV4-2 and TRBJ2-5; D may be TRBD1 (5 bases). V lost 3 bases, J lost 1 base, and 18 bases lay in between. The CDR3 has 17 amino acids. CDR1 and CDR2 (germline): LGHNA, YNFKEQ. CDR3 sequence (DNA): TGTGCCAGCAGCCATCTTGCCCAGGGTGGCGGCCAAGAGACCCAGTACTTC. It is translated as CASSHLAQGGGQETQYF.

V and J are TRBV5-1 and TRBJ2-7; D may be TRBD2 (6 bases). V was trimmed by 4 bases and J by 1 base, leaving 12 bases between them. The CDR3 length is 14 residues. Per germline, CDR1 SGHRS and CDR2 YFSETQ. The CDR3 loop reads CASSVGLTSYEQYF. DNA of the CDR3: TGCGCCAGCAGCGTAGGACTAACTTCCTACGAGCAGTACTTC.

V and J are TRBV11-3 and TRBJ1-2; 10 bases agree with TRBD1. The germline V gene encodes CDR1 SGHNT and CDR2 YENEEA. The CDR3 consists of 19 residues. V dropped 0 bases and J dropped 1; count of bases not matched to a gene: 11. The CDR3 loop reads CASSLDFPGQGIINYGYTF. Here the CDR3 DNA reads TGTGCCAGCAGCTTAGATTTCCCGGGACAGGGGATTATTAACTATGGCTACACCTTC.

The chain recombines TRBV6-1 with TRBJ2-7; D unclear. The V gene's germline CDR1 is MNHNS and CDR2 SASEGT. This CDR3 has 12 amino acids. Trimming removed 5 bases at V and 4 bases at J, with 9 bases between. The CDR3 DNA reads as TGTGCCAGCAGTCAGGTAGAGTACGAGCAGTACTTC. Translation: CASSQVEYEQYF.

This clone has more than one count but fewer than ten. The rearrangement links TRBV28 to TRBJ2-7; TRBD1 matches at 8 bases. The CDR3 loop spans 14 amino acids. Germline V CDR1 and CDR2: MDHEN, SYDVKM. The V gene end was trimmed by 5 bases and the J gene end by 4 bases; junction bases not matched to a gene: 7. This CDR3 is CASSPDRGPYEQYF. CDR3 bases: TGTGCCAGCAGTCCTGACAGGGGCCCATACGAGCAGTACTTC.

The chain combines TRBV7-2 with TRBJ2-5; D may be TRBD1 (5 bases). Germline V gene sequence: CDR1 SGHTA, CDR2 FQGNSA. CDR3 size: 15 residues. The ends were cut back, 1 base at V and 3 bases at J, with 12 bases in the middle. CDR3 nucleotide sequence: TGTGCCAGCAGCTTAGGTGGCAGGGTGGAAGAGACCCAGTACTTC. Its protein is CASSLGGRVEETQYF. Variable domain in full (rest from reference TRBV7-2 and TRBJ2-5): GAGVSQSPSNKVTEKGKDVELRCDPISGHTALYWYRQSLGQGLEFLIYFQGNSAPDKSGLPSDRFSAERTGGSVSTLTIQRTQQEDSAVYLCASSLGGRVEETQYFGPGTRLLVL.

The chain uses TRBV6-1 and TRBJ1-1; D remains unclear. The germline gives CDR1 MNHNS, CDR2 SASEGT. Trimming stripped 4 bases from V and 3 bases from J, with 18 bases between. The CDR3 contains 16 residues. The CDR3 loop reads CASSAGSTRRDTEAFF. CDR3 bases: TGTGCCAGCAGTGCGGGTAGTACCCGGAGGGACACTGAAGCTTTCTTT.

This rearrangement joins TRBV6-5 to TRBJ2-3, with TRBD1 identical over 7 bases. The CDR3 contains 13 residues. With 2 bases clipped from V and 7 bases from J, the junction kept 3 bases outside the gene matches. The germline V gene encodes CDR1 MNHEY and CDR2 SVGAGI. CDR3 sequence (DNA): TGTGCCAGCAGTTACGAGGACAGGAATACGCAGTATTTT. Its translation is CASSYEDRNTQYF.

To note about this clone: The sample holds other DNA sequences that translate to the same CDR3. V gene TRBV12-3 or TRBV12-4 combines with J gene TRBJ1-1; D perhaps matches TRBD1 (5 bases). Trimming left V 2 bases short and J 1 base short, with 5 bases between. This CDR3 has 13 residues. Here the CDR3 reads CASSLRGNTEAFF. The CDR3 DNA reads TGTGCCAGCAGTTTAAGGGGGAACACTGAAGCTTTCTTT.

The V and J genes are TRBV7-9 and TRBJ1-2, with 10 bases aligning to TRBD1. The CDR3 runs 14 residues. The V segment lost 1 base and the J segment 7 bases; nucleotides outside the gene matches: 3. Germline CDR1 and CDR2: SEHNR and FQNEAQ (reference sequence). The CDR3 DNA follows: TGTGCCAGCAGCTTAGTTGGACAGGGGGTTGGCTACACCTTC. Translating gives CASSLVGQGVGYTF.

The V and J genes are TRBV6-6 and TRBJ1-1; D might be TRBD1 (5 bases). This CDR3 contains 13 residues. Germline V gene lookup returns CDR1 MNHNY and CDR2 SVGAGI (reference sequence). The ends were cut back, 2 bases at V and 4 bases at J, with 8 bases in the middle. CDR3 in DNA: TGTGCCAGCAGTTACGTGGGGGGCACTGAAGCTTTCTTT. Translating it yields CASSYVGGTEAFF.